This TCR beta chain was observed in a study of T cell repertoires in cytomegalovirus infection. In the study overall: CMV infection together with matching HLA type was indicated by public TCR beta signatures.

This clonotype was seen a handful of times. Its antigen is undetermined. Study-level results: HLA-C-restricted TCR beta clonotypes specific for CMV led the ex vivo response. Adding up the frequency of public TCR beta families identified people who carried CMV plus the relevant HLA.

This CDR3 region has 14 residues. CDR1 MNHNY and CDR2 SVGAGI come from the germline V gene (reference sequence). V shed 6 bases and J 3 bases; nucleotides not matched to a gene: 5. TCRdb called the reads again in MiXCR, with one record for every CDR3 protein. This sample yields approximately 630,000 distinct CDR3 sequences, of which 20% to 25% are seen a single time; approximately 8% belongs to the top ten. The chain joins TRBV6-6 to TRBJ2-7; 10 nucleotides agree with TRBD1. This TCR was recovered from a human donor in good health (CMV status not recorded). Some clones in this sample may be carry-over from other donors' samples. The sequencing input was CD8+ T cells from PBMCs. The CDR3 spells CASSDWDRGYEQYV. CDR3 sequence (DNA): TGTGCCAGCAGCGACTGGGACAGGGGCTACGAGCAGTACGTC.